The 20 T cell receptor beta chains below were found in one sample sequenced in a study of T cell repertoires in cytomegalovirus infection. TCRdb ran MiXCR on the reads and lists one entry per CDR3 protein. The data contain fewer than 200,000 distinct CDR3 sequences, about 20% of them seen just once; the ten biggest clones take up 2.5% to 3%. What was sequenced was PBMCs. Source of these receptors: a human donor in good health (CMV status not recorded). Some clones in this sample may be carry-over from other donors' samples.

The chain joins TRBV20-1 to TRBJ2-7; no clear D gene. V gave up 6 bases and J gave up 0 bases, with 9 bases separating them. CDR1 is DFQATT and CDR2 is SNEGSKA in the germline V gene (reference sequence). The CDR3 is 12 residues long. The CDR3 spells CSAARPSYEQYF. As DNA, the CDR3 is TGCAGTGCCGCCAGGCCCTCCTACGAGCAGTACTTC.

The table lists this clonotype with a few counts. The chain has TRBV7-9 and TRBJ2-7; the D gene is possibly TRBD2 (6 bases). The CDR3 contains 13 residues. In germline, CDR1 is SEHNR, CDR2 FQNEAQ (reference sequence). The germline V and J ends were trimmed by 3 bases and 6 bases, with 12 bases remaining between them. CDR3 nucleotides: TGTGCCAGCAGCTTCCTGCCCGGGGGCGAGCAGTACTTC. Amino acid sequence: CASSFLPGGEQYF. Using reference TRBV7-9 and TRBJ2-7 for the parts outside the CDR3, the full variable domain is DTGVSQNPRHKITKRGQNVTFRCDPISEHNRLYWYRQTLGQGPEFLTYFQNEAQLEKSRLLSDRFSAERPKGSFSTLEIQRTEQGDSAMYLCASSFLPGGEQYFGPGTRLTVT.

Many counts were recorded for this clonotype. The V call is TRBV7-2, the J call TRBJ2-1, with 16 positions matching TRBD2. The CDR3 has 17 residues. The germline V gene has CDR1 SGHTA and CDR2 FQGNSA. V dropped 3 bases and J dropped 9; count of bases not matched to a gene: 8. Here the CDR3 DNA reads TGTGCCAGCAGCTTTCCGGGACTAGCGGGAGGGTCGGCTGAGCAGTTCTTC. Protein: CASSFPGLAGGSAEQFF.

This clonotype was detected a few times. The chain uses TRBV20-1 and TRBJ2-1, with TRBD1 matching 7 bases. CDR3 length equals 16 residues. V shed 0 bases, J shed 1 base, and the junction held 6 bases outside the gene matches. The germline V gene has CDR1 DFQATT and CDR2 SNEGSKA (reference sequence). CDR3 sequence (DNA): TGCAGTGCTAGAGATTTGACAGGGTCTTCCTACAATGAGCAGTTCTTC. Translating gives CSARDLTGSSYNEQFF.

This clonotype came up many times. This CDR3 is CASSYEGDTEAFF. For the CDR3, the DNA is TGTGCCAGCAGTTACGAGGGAGACACTGAAGCTTTCTTT. The V call is TRBV6-2 or TRBV6-3, the J call TRBJ1-1, with D uncertain. Germline V CDR1 and CDR2: MNHEY, SVGEGT. This CDR3 contains 13 residues. Between the trimmed V and J ends, which lost 2 bases and 3 bases, there was a span of 7 bases.

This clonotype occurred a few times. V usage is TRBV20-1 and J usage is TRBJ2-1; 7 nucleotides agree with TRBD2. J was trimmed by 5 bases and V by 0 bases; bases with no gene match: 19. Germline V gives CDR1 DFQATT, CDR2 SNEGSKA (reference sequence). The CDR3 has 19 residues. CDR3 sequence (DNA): TGCAGTGCTAGAGATCGGGTAGGGGACTACACCAGCCTAAACAATGAGCAGTTCTTC. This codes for CSARDRVGDYTSLNNEQFF.

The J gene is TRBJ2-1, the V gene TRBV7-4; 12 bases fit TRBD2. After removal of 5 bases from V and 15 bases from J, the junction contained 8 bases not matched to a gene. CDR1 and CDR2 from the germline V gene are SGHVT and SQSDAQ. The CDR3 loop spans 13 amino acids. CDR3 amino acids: CASSQASGRVPFF. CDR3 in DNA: TGTGCCAGCAGCCAAGCTAGCGGGAGGGTTCCGTTCTTC.

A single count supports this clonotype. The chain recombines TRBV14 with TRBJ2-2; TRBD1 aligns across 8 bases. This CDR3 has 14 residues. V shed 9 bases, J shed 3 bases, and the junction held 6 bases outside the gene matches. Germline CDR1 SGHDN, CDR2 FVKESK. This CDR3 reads CARRTGPDTGELFF. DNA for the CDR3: TGTGCCAGAAGGACAGGGCCGGACACCGGGGAGCTGTTTTTT.

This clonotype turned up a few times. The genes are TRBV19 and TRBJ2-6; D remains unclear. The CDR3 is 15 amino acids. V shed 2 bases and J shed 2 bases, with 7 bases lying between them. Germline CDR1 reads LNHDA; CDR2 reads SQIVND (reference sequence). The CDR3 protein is CASSILNAGANVLTF. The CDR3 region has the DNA TGTGCCAGTAGTATACTCAACGCTGGGGCCAACGTCCTGACTTTC.

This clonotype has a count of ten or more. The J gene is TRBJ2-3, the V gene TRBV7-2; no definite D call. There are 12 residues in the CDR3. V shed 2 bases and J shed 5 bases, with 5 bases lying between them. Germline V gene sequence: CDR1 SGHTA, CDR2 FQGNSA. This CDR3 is CASSLWGDTQYF. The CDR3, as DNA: TGTGCCAGCAGCTTATGGGGAGATACGCAGTATTTT.

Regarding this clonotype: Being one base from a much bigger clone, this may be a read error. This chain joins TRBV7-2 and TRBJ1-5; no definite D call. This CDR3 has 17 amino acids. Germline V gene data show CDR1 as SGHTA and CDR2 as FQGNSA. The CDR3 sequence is CASSLASRKYSNQPQHF. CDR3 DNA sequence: TGTGCCAGCAGCCTAGCCAGCAGAAAATATAGCAATCAGCCCCAGCATTTT. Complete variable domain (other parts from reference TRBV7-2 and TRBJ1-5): GAGVSQSPSNKVTEKGKDVELRCDPISGHTALYWYRQSLGQGLEFLIYFQGNSAPDKSGLPSDRFSAERTGGSVSTLTIQRTQQEDSAVYLCASSLASRKYSNQPQHFGDGTRLSIL.

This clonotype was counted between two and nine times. In DNA form, the CDR3 reads TGTGCCAGCAGCTTAACGGGTAGCTTCAATGAGCAGTTCTTC. Residues: CASSLTGSFNEQFF. The gene calls are TRBV7-9 and TRBJ2-1; D gene uncertain. The CDR3 is 14 amino acids. Germline CDR1 reads SEHNR; CDR2 reads FQNEAQ (reference sequence). Trimming removed 2 bases at V and 6 bases at J, with 11 bases between. The full variable domain, its missing parts supplied by reference TRBV7-9 and TRBJ2-1, is DTGVSQNPRHKITKRGQNVTFRCDPISEHNRLYWYRQTLGQGPEFLTYFQNEAQLEKSRLLSDRFSAERPKGSFSTLEIQRTEQGDSAMYLCASSLTGSFNEQFFGPGTRLTVL.

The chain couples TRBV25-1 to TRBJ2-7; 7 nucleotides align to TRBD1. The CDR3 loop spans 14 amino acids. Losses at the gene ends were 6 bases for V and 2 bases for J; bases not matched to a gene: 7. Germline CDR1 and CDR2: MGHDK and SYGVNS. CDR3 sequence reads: CASSRHGTAYEQYF. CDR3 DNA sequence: TGTGCCAGCAGCCGCCATGGGACAGCCTACGAGCAGTACTTC.

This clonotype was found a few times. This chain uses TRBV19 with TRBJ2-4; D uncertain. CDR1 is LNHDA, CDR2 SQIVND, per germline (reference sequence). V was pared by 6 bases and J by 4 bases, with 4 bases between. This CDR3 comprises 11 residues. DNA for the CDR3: TGTGCCAGTAGCGAGAAAAACATTCAGTACTTC. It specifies CASSEKNIQYF.

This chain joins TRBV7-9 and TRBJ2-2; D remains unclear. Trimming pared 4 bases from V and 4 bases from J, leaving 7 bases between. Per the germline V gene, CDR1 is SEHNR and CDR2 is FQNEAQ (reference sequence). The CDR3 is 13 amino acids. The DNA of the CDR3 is TGTGCCAGCAGCTCCCGAATCACCGGGGAGCTGTTTTTT. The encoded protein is CASSSRITGELFF.

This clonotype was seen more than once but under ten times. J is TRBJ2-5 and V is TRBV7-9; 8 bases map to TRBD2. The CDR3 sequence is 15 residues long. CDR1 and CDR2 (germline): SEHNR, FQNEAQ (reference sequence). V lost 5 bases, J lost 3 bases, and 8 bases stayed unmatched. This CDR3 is CASSTGTRVEETQYF. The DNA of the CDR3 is TGTGCCAGCAGCACGGGGACTAGGGTAGAAGAGACCCAGTACTTC.

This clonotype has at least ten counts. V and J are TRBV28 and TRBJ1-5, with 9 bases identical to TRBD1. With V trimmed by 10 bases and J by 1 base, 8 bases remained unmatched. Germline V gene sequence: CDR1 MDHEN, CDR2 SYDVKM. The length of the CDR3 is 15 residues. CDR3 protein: CATNRGRVSNQPQHF. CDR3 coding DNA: TGTGCCACAAACAGGGGGCGCGTAAGCAATCAGCCCCAGCATTTT.

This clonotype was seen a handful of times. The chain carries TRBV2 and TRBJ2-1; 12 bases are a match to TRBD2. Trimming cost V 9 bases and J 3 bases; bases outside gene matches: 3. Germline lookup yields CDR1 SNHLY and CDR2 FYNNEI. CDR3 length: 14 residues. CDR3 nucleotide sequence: TGTGCCAGATCGGGACTAGCGGGCTACAATGAGCAGTTCTTC. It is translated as CARSGLAGYNEQFF.

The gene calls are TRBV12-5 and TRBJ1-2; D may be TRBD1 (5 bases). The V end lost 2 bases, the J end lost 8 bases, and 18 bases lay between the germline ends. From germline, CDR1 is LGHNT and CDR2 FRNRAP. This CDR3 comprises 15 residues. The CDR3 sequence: CASGLTIRDSAGYTF. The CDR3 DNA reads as TGTGCTAGTGGTTTGACCATCCGGGACTCGGCAGGCTACACCTTC.

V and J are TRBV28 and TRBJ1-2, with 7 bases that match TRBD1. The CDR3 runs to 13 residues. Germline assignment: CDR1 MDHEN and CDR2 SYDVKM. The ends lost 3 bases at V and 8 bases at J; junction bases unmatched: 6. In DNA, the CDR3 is TGTGCCAGCAGTTTTAGGGGGCTGAGGGGCTACACCTTC. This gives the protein CASSFRGLRGYTF.